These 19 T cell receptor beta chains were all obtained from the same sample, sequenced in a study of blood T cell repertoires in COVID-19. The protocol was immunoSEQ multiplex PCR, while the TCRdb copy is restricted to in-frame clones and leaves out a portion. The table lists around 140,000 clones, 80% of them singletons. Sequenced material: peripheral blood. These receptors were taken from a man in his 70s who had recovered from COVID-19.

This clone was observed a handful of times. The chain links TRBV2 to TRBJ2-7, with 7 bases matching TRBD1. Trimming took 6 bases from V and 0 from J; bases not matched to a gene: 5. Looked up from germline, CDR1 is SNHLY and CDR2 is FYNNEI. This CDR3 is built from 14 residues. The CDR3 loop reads CASSKDRSSYEQYF. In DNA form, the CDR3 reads TGTGCCAGCAGCAAGGACAGGAGCTCCTACGAGCAGTACTTC. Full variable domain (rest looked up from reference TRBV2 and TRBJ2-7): EPEVTQTPSHQVTQMGQEVILRCVPISNHLYFYWYRQILGQKVEFLVSFYNNEISEKSEIFDDQFSVERPDGSNFTLKIRSTKLEDSAMYFCASSKDRSSYEQYFGPGTRLTVT.

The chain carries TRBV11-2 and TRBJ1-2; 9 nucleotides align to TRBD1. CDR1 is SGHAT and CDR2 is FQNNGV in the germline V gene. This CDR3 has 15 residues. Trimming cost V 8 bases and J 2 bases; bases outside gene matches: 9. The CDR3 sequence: CASGGQGLRNYGYTF. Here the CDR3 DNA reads TGTGCCAGCGGTGGACAGGGGCTAAGGAACTATGGCTACACCTTC.

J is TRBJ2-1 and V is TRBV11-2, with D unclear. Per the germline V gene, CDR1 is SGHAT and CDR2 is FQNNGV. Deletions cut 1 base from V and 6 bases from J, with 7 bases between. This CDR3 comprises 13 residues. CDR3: CASSLGVVNEQFF. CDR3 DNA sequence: TGTGCCAGCAGCTTAGGTGTAGTCAATGAGCAGTTCTTC.

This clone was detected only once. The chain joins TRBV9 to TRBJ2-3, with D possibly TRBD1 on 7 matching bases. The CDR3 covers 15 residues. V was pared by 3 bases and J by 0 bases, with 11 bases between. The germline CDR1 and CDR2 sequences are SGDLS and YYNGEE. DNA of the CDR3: TGTGCCAGCAGCGCCTCAGGGGGGAGCACAGATACGCAGTATTTT. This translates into CASSASGGSTDTQYF.

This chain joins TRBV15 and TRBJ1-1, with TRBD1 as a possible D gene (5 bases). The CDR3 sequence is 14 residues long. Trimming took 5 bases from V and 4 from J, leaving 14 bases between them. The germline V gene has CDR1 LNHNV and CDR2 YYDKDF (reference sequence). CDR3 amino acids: CATSSRTGGTEAFF. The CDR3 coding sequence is TGTGCCACCAGCTCCCGGACGGGGGGCACTGAAGCTTTCTTT.

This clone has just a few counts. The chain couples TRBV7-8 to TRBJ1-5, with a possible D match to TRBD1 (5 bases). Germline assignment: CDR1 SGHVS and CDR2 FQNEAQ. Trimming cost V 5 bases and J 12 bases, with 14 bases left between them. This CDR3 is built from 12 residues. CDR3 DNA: TGTGCCAGCAGCCAACCAGGGTTTTTCCAGCATTTT. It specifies CASSQPGFFQHF.

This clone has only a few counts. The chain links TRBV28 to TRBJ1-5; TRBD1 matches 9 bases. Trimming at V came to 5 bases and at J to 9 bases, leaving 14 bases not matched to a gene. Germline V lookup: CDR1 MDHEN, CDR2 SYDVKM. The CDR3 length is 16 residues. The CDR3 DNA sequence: TGTGCCAGCAGTGCGCCATCCCCGGGACAGGGTTTGCCCCAGCATTTT. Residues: CASSAPSPGQGLPQHF.

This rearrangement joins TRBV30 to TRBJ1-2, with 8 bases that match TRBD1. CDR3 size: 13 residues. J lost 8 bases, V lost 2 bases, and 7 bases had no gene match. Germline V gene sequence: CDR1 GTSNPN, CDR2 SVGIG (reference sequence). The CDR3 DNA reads TGTGCCTGGAGTCGGGACAGGCCCCGCGGCTACACCTTC. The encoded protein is CAWSRDRPRGYTF.

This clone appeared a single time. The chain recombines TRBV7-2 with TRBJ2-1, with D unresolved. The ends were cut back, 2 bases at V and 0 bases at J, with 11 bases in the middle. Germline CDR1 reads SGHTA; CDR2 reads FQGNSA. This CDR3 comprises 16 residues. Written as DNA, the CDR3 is TGTGCCAGCAGCTTATTATCTCTATTCTCCTACAATGAGCAGTTCTTC. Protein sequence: CASSLLSLFSYNEQFF.

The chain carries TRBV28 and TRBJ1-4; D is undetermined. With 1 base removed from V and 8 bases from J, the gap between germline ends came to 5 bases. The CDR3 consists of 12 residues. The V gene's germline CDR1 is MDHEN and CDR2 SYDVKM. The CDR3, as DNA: TGTGCCAGCAGTTTATCCTTAGAAAAACTGTTTTTT. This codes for CASSLSLEKLFF.

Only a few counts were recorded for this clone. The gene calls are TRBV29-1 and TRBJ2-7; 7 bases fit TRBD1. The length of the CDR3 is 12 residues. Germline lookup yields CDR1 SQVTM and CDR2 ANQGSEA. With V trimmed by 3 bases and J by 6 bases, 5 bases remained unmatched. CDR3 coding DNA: TGCAGCGTTGAGAACAGGGGCGGCGAGCAGTACTTC. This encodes CSVENRGGEQYF.

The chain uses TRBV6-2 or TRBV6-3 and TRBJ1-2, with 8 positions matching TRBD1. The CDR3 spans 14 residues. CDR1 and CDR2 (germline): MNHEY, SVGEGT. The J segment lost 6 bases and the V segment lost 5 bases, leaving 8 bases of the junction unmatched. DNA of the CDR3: TGTGCCAGCAGTCTGAAACAGGGGGTCGATGGCTACACCTTC. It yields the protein CASSLKQGVDGYTF.

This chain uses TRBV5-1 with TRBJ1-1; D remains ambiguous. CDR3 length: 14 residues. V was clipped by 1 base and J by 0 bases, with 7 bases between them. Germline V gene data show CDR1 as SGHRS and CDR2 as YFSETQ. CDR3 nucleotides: TGCGCCAGCAGCTTGTTAATTATGAACACTGAAGCTTTCTTT. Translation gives CASSLLIMNTEAFF. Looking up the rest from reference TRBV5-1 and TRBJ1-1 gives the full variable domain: KAGVTQTPRYLIKTRGQQVTLSCSPISGHRSVSWYQQTPGQGLQFLFEYFSETQRNKGNFPGRFSGRQFSNSRSEMNVSTLELGDSALYLCASSLLIMNTEAFFGQGTRLTVV.

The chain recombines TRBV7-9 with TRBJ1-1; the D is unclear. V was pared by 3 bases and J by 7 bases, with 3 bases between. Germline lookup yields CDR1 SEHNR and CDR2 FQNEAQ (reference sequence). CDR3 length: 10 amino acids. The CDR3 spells CASSLYEAFF. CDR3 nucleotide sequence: TGTGCCAGCAGCTTGTATGAAGCTTTCTTT.

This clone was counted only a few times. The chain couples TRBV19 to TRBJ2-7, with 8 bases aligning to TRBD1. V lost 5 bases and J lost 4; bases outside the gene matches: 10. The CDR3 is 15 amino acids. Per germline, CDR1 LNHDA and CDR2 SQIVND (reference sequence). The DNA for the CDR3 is TGTGCCAGTAGTCTAATCGGGACAGGTCTTTACGAGCAGTACTTC. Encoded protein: CASSLIGTGLYEQYF.

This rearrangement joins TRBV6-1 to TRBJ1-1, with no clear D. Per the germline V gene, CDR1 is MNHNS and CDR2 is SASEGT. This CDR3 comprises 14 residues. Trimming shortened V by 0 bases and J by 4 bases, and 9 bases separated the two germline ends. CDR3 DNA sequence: TGTGCCAGCAGTGAAGCGGGTTGGAGCACTGAAGCTTTCTTT. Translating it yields CASSEAGWSTEAFF.

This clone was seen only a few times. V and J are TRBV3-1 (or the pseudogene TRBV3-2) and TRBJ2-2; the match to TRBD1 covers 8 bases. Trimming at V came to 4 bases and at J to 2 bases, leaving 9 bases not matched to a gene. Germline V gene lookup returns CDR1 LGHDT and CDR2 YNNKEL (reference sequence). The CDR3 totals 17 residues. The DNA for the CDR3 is TGTGCCAGCAGCCGGACAGGGACAGAAATTAACACCGGGGAGCTGTTTTTT. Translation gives CASSRTGTEINTGELFF.

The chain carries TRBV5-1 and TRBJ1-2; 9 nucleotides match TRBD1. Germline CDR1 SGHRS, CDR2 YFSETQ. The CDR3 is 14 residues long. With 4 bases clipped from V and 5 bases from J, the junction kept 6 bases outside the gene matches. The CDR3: CASSPGTGSYGYTF. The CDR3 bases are TGCGCCAGCAGCCCTGGGACAGGGTCATATGGCTACACCTTC.

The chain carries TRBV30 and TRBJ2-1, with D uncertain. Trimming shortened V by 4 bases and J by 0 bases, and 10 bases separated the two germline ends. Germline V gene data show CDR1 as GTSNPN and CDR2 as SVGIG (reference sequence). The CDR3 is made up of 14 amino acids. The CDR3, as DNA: TGTGCCTGGACCGTTACGAGCTCCTACAATGAGCAGTTCTTC. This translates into CAWTVTSSYNEQFF.